Below are 8 T cell receptor beta chains sequenced from a single sample in a study of long-term antiretroviral therapy in people with HIV. The run of the v3.0 immunoSEQ assay was at survey level. The repertoire was sequenced with immunoSEQ multiplex PCR; TCRdb's copy has only in-frame clones and lacks some. The sample holds 15,000 or so clones, approximately 89% seen once. This specimen consisted of unsorted PBMCs, obtained 0.6 years after starting antiretroviral therapy. The receptors were gathered from a woman in her 40s with HIV.

This clone was observed once. The chain links TRBV5-6 to TRBJ1-4; the D gene is possibly TRBD1 (6 bases). Per the germline V gene, CDR1 is SGHDT and CDR2 is YYEEEE. This CDR3 spans 15 amino acids. V gave up 5 bases and J gave up 2 bases, with 13 bases separating them. The CDR3 region is CASRSTGTTNEKLFF. As DNA, the CDR3 is TGTGCCAGCAGGAGCACAGGGACCACTAATGAAAAACTGTTTTTT.

The chain links TRBV19 to TRBJ1-2; 11 nucleotides match TRBD1. There are 17 residues in the CDR3. V trimming: 4 bases; J trimming: 4 bases; junction bases outside the gene matches: 11. Germline V lookup: CDR1 LNHDA, CDR2 SQIVND (reference sequence). CDR3: CASSTGQGAPWGYGYTF. CDR3 nucleotide sequence: TGTGCCAGTAGTACCGGACAGGGGGCCCCGTGGGGCTATGGCTACACCTTC.

The rearrangement links TRBV7-2 to TRBJ1-3; D remains ambiguous. V lost 1 base, J lost 4 bases, and 8 bases lay in between. The CDR3 is 14 residues long. Per germline, CDR1 SGHTA and CDR2 FQGNSA. CDR3 sequence reads: CASSLETAGNTIYF. DNA for the CDR3: TGTGCCAGCAGCTTAGAGACGGCGGGAAACACCATATATTTT.

This clone has just one count. CDR3 sequence: CASSPSTGSNQPQHF. The DNA of the CDR3 is TGTGCCAGCTCACCCTCGACAGGATCTAATCAGCCCCAGCATTTT. J is TRBJ1-5 and V is TRBV18, with D possibly TRBD1 on 6 matching bases. Per germline, CDR1 KGHSH and CDR2 LQKENI. The V end lost 3 bases, the J end lost 4 bases, and 13 bases lay between the germline ends. The CDR3 length is 15 residues.

This clone has a single count. The chain links TRBV4-1 to TRBJ2-2, with unresolved D. The V and J ends lost 1 base and 3 bases respectively, with 9 bases between them. The CDR3 has 15 amino acids. Germline V gene data show CDR1 as MGHRA and CDR2 as YSYEKL. CDR3 sequence (DNA): TGCGCCAGCAGCCAAGCCCGGGCCCACACCGGGGAGCTGTTTTTT. It yields the protein CASSQARAHTGELFF.

The J gene is TRBJ2-7, the V gene TRBV7-3; TRBD1 matches at 9 bases. From germline, CDR1 is SGHTA and CDR2 FQGTGA. The CDR3 extends over 14 amino acids. The ends lost 5 bases at V and 2 bases at J; junction bases unmatched: 4. The CDR3 bases are TGTGCCAGCAGCACAGGACAGGGGCCCTACGAGCAGTACTTC. Amino acids: CASSTGQGPYEQYF.

This clone was seen a single time. V and J are TRBV5-6 and TRBJ1-5; D is uncertain. Per germline, CDR1 SGHDT and CDR2 YYEEEE. This CDR3 has 14 amino acids. V was shortened by 2 bases and J by 2 bases, with 8 bases between the two germline ends. Here the CDR3 reads CASSFGVGNQPQHF. The CDR3 DNA follows: TGTGCCAGCAGCTTCGGGGTTGGCAATCAGCCCCAGCATTTT. Combining the CDR3 with reference TRBV5-6 and TRBJ1-5 gives the whole variable domain DAGVTQSPTHLIKTRGQQVTLRCSPKSGHDTVSWYQQALGQGPQFIFQYYEEEERQRGNFPDRFSGHQFPNYSSELNVNALLLGDSALYLCASSFGVGNQPQHFGDGTRLSIL.

A note on this clone: One end of the junction does not line up with germline, which may come from a read error. V and J are TRBV19 and TRBJ1-2, with D possibly being TRBD1 (6 bases). Germline CDR1 LNHDA, CDR2 SQIVND (reference sequence). This CDR3 is 14 amino acids long. Here the CDR3 reads CASSTGTHVWGYTF. In DNA form, the CDR3 reads TGTGCCAGCAGTACAGGGACCCACGTCTGGGGCTACACCTTC. The full variable domain, its missing parts supplied by reference TRBV19 and TRBJ1-2, is DGGITQSPKYLFRKEGQNVTLSCEQNLNHDAMYWYRQDPGQGLRLIYYSQIVNDFQKGDIAEGYSVSREKKESFPLTVTSAQKNPTAFYLCASSTGTHVWGYTFGSGTRLTVV.